This entry is about one T cell receptor beta chain. CDR1 is MNHEY and CDR2 is SMNVEV in the germline V gene (reference sequence). Trimming removed 5 bases at V and 4 bases at J, with 18 bases between. The CDR3 sequence is 15 residues long. This sample is drawn from a study of blood T cell repertoires in COVID-19. As for the study in general: Sites across the United States, Italy and Spain contributed samples from acute and convalescent COVID-19. PBMCs, B-cell-depleted T cells, or T cells were the source of the cDNA or gDNA that made up the material.

Authors' analysis steps: Reference gene primer amplification yielded estimated nucleated cell counts. TCRdb keeps only in-frame clones here, not all; method: immunoSEQ multiplex PCR. V, J and clone size are those of that table, while D and trimming were read from the DNA. Among some 41,000 clones listed, about 90% were seen once. The receptor was derived from a woman aged 25 to 39 in a cohort sampled during active COVID-19. Input material: peripheral blood. The chain carries TRBV27 and TRBJ2-7, with D maybe TRBD2 (6 bases). The CDR3 loop reads CASSPRGTLRYEQYF. DNA of the CDR3: TGTGCCAGCAGTCCGCGGGGCACCCTCAGGTACGAGCAGTACTTC.